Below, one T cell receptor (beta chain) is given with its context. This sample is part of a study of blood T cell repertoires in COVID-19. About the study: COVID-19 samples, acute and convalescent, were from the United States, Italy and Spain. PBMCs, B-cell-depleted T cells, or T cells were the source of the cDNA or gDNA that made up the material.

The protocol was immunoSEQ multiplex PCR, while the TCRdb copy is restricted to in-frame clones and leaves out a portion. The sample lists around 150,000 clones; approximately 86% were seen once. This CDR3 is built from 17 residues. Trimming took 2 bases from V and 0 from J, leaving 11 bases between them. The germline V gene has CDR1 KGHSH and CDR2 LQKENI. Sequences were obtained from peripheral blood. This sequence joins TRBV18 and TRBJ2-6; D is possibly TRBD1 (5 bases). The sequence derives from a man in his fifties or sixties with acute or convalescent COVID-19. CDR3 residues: CASSPTRQSSGANVLTF. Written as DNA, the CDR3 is TGTGCCAGCTCACCAACCAGACAGTCCTCTGGGGCCAACGTCCTGACTTTC.